The rows below give T cell receptor beta chains drawn from one sample of a study of blood T cell repertoires in COVID-19. Assay used: immunoSEQ multiplex PCR; TCRdb lists only in-frame clones, some missing. This table holds about 210,000 clones, 80% found once. Sequences were obtained from PBMCs or T cells enriched from blood (not recorded which). These receptors were collected from a young man with acute COVID-19. Each CDR3 is given with its conserved first and last residue. D genes are given only for firm matches. Clone sizes are given selectively: once, few, many, or a class where the clone is expanded.

CDR3: CASGDRVNTGELFF
DNA: TGTGCCAGCGGGGACAGGGTGAACACCGGGGAGCTGTTTTTT
D: TRBD1
size: NA
J: TRBJ2-2
length: 14
V: TRBV18

CDR3: CATRGGEGNTEAFF
DNA: TGCGCCACCCGAGGGGGAGAGGGGAACACTGAAGCTTTCTTT
D: NA
size: NA
J: TRBJ1-1
length: 14
V: TRBV5-1

CDR3: CATTKGLADTDTQYF
DNA: TGTGCCACCACCAAGGGACTAGCGGACACAGATACGCAGTATTTT
D: TRBD2
size: NA
J: TRBJ2-3
length: 15
V: TRBV9

CDR3: CASSWGQGGTGELFF
DNA: TGCGCCAGCAGCTGGGGACAGGGAGGAACCGGGGAGCTGTTTTTT
D: TRBD1
size: NA
J: TRBJ2-2
length: 15
V: TRBV5-1

CDR3: CASSSGQGLDTQYF
DNA: TGCGCCAGCAGCTCCGGACAGGGATTGGATACGCAGTATTTT
D: TRBD1
size: NA
J: TRBJ2-3
length: 14
V: TRBV5-1

CDR3: CASSFRQGGTGELFF
DNA: TGTGCCAGCAGTTTTCGGCAGGGGGGCACCGGGGAGCTGTTTTTT
D: NA
size: NA
J: TRBJ2-2
length: 15
V: TRBV27

CDR3: CASSLTSGGYNEQFF
DNA: TGCGCCAGCAGTCTCACTAGCGGGGGGTACAATGAGCAGTTCTTC
D: TRBD2
size: NA
J: TRBJ2-1
length: 15
V: TRBV10-1

CDR3: CAISDRQGRNGYTF
DNA: TGTGCCATCAGTGATCGCCAGGGGCGGAATGGCTACACCTTC
D: NA
size: few
J: TRBJ1-2
length: 14
V: TRBV10-3

CDR3: CASSWTGGTDQPQHF
DNA: TGTGCCAGCAGTTGGACAGGGGGAACGGATCAGCCCCAGCATTTT
D: TRBD1
size: few
J: TRBJ1-5
length: 15
V: TRBV6-5

CDR3: CASSSAGDSYYGYTF
DNA: TGCGCCAGCAGCTCCGCAGGGGACAGCTACTATGGCTACACCTTC
D: TRBD1
size: NA
J: TRBJ1-2
length: 15
V: TRBV5-1

CDR3: CASSTAGRSDYGYTF
DNA: TGTGCCAGCAGCACGGCAGGGCGGTCGGACTATGGCTACACCTTC
D: NA
size: NA
J: TRBJ1-2
length: 15
V: TRBV5-4

CDR3: CASVTGYSNQPQHF
DNA: TGTGCCAGCGTGACAGGTTATAGCAATCAGCCCCAGCATTTT
D: NA
size: once
J: TRBJ1-5
length: 14
V: TRBV28

CDR3: CASSFGTTYGYTF
DNA: TGCGCCAGCAGCTTCGGGACAACCTATGGCTACACCTTC
D: NA
size: few
J: TRBJ1-2
length: 13
V: TRBV5-1

CDR3: CASSALAAPFYEQYF
DNA: TGCGCCAGCAGCGCCCTAGCAGCTCCCTTCTACGAGCAGTACTTC
D: NA
size: NA
J: TRBJ2-7
length: 15
V: TRBV5-1

CDR3: CASRDPIWGGYTF
DNA: TGTGCCAGCCGGGATCCTATTTGGGGTGGCTACACCTTC
D: NA
size: NA
J: TRBJ1-2
length: 13
V: TRBV6-5

CDR3: CASSQPTGGGRVYSGYTF
DNA: TGCGCCAGCAGCCAACCAACAGGGGGCGGCAGGGTTTACAGTGGCTACACCTTC
D: TRBD1
size: NA
J: TRBJ1-2
length: 18
V: TRBV4-1

CDR3: CASSLRGADNNEQFF
DNA: TGTGCCAGCAGCCTCCGGGGGGCTGATAACAATGAGCAGTTCTTC
D: NA
size: NA
J: TRBJ2-1
length: 15
V: TRBV7-3

CDR3: CASSPRQETYEQYF
DNA: TGTGCCAGCAGCCCTCGACAGGAGACCTACGAGCAGTACTTC
D: NA
size: NA
J: TRBJ2-7
length: 14
V: TRBV9

CDR3: CAISEGQGGEKLFF
DNA: TGTGCCATCAGTGAGGGACAGGGAGGGGAAAAACTGTTTTTT
D: TRBD1
size: NA
J: TRBJ1-4
length: 14
V: TRBV10-3

CDR3: CASSFGGVGYTF
DNA: TGTGCCAGCAGTTTTGGAGGGGTTGGCTACACCTTC
D: NA
size: once
J: TRBJ1-2
length: 12
V: TRBV28

CDR3: CASSEAGTGTYEQYF
DNA: TGTGCCAGCAGTGAAGCGGGGACAGGGACCTACGAGCAGTACTTC
D: TRBD1
size: once
J: TRBJ2-7
length: 15
V: TRBV6-1

CDR3: CASVRGMNTEAFF
DNA: TGTGCCAGCGTACGGGGGATGAACACTGAAGCTTTCTTT
D: NA
size: NA
J: TRBJ1-1
length: 13
V: TRBV12-3/TRBV12-4

CDR3: CASSPGQNEQYF
DNA: TGTGCCAGCAGCCCGGGACAGAACGAGCAGTACTTC
D: TRBD1
size: few
J: TRBJ2-7
length: 12
V: TRBV7-6

CDR3: CASRGNTEAFF
DNA: TGTGCCTCCCGGGGGAACACTGAAGCTTTCTTT
D: NA
size: NA
J: TRBJ1-1
length: 11
V: TRBV19

CDR3: CASSTYPSGRKDTQYF
DNA: TGTGCCAGTAGTACATACCCTAGCGGGCGAAAGGATACGCAGTATTTT
D: TRBD2
size: few
J: TRBJ2-3
length: 16
V: TRBV19

CDR3: CASSRGTSPFYEQYF
DNA: TGTGCCAGTAGTAGGGGGACTAGCCCTTTCTACGAGCAGTACTTC
D: TRBD2
size: NA
J: TRBJ2-7
length: 15
V: TRBV19

CDR3: CASRRGLDTGELFF
DNA: TGTGCCAGCAGGCGGGGATTAGACACCGGGGAGCTGTTTTTT
D: NA
size: NA
J: TRBJ2-2
length: 14
V: TRBV7-9

CDR3: CASSITGGWGAEAFF
DNA: TGTGCCAGTAGTATAACGGGCGGGTGGGGAGCTGAAGCTTTCTTT
D: NA
size: NA
J: TRBJ1-1
length: 15
V: TRBV19

CDR3: CASSAGLAGAEQFF
DNA: TGCGCCAGCAGCGCGGGACTAGCGGGGGCTGAGCAGTTCTTC
D: TRBD2
size: NA
J: TRBJ2-1
length: 14
V: TRBV5-1

CDR3: CASSYSIGVQSFEAFF
DNA: TGTGCCAGCAGTTACTCGATCGGGGTACAATCCTTCGAAGCTTTCTTT
D: NA
size: NA
J: TRBJ1-1
length: 16
V: TRBV6-2/TRBV6-3

CDR3: CAIRSLGTDTQYF
DNA: TGTGCCATACGCTCCCTAGGCACAGATACGCAGTATTTT
D: NA
size: NA
J: TRBJ2-3
length: 13
V: TRBV10-3

CDR3: CASNLGQGYNEQFF
DNA: TGTGCCAGCAACCTAGGACAGGGCTACAATGAGCAGTTCTTC
D: TRBD1
size: NA
J: TRBJ2-1
length: 14
V: TRBV7-6

CDR3: CASSLAVFWDRESNEQFF
DNA: TGTGCCAGCAGTTTAGCAGTCTTCTGGGACAGGGAGTCCAATGAGCAGTTCTTC
D: TRBD1
size: NA
J: TRBJ2-1
length: 18
V: TRBV28

CDR3: CASSPPPGVYGYTF
DNA: TGTGCCAGCTCACCCCCCCCAGGGGTTTATGGCTACACCTTC
D: NA
size: NA
J: TRBJ1-2
length: 14
V: TRBV18

CDR3: CASRRTGSSYEQYF
DNA: TGTGCCAGCAGGCGGACAGGGAGCTCCTACGAGCAGTACTTC
D: TRBD1
size: NA
J: TRBJ2-7
length: 14
V: TRBV6-6

CDR3: CASSSRLAGGLQETQYF
DNA: TGTGCCAGCAGCAGTCGACTAGCGGGGGGTCTACAAGAGACCCAGTACTTC
D: TRBD2
size: NA
J: TRBJ2-5
length: 17
V: TRBV5-4

CDR3: CASRPSAGGYTF
DNA: TGTGCCAGCAGGCCGTCGGCGGGGGGCTACACCTTC
D: NA
size: NA
J: TRBJ1-2
length: 12
V: TRBV9

CDR3: CASSSDGGSNQPQHF
DNA: TGTGCCAGCAGCTCGGACGGGGGGAGCAATCAGCCCCAGCATTTT
D: NA
size: NA
J: TRBJ1-5
length: 15
V: TRBV11-2

CDR3: CASSPRDRGYVYTF
DNA: TGTGCCAGCAGCCCCCGGGACAGGGGTTATGTCTACACCTTC
D: TRBD1
size: NA
J: TRBJ1-2
length: 14
V: TRBV6-5

CDR3: CATSREAGGGNEQFF
DNA: TGTGCCACCAGCCGGGAGGCGGGGGGGGGTAATGAGCAGTTCTTC
D: TRBD2
size: NA
J: TRBJ2-1
length: 15
V: TRBV24-1

CDR3: CASSSQGALDNSPLHF
DNA: TGTGCCAGCAGTTCACAGGGGGCCTTGGATAATTCACCCCTCCACTTT
D: TRBD1
size: NA
J: TRBJ1-6
length: 16
V: TRBV27

CDR3: CATSDRQVNQPQHF
DNA: TGTGCCACCAGTGATCGACAAGTCAATCAGCCCCAGCATTTT
D: NA
size: NA
J: TRBJ1-5
length: 14
V: TRBV24-1

CDR3: CASSEKQGAETQYF
DNA: TGTGCCAGCAGCGAAAAACAGGGGGCAGAGACCCAGTACTTC
D: TRBD1
size: once
J: TRBJ2-5
length: 14
V: TRBV5-4

CDR3: CASSVALSTEAFF
DNA: TGTGCCAGCAGCGTAGCGTTATCCACTGAAGCTTTCTTT
D: NA
size: NA
J: TRBJ1-1
length: 13
V: TRBV9

CDR3: CASSLNRDTNQPQHF
DNA: TGTGCCAGCAGCCTAAACCGGGACACCAATCAGCCCCAGCATTTT
D: NA
size: NA
J: TRBJ1-5
length: 15
V: TRBV7-2

CDR3: CASSQDLQLPGNTIYF
DNA: TGCGCCAGCAGCCAAGACTTACAACTACCTGGAAACACCATATATTTT
D: NA
size: NA
J: TRBJ1-3
length: 16
V: TRBV4-1

CDR3: CASSIVGGRSDRRNTEAFF
DNA: TGTGCCAGTAGTATAGTAGGCGGAAGAAGTGACAGAAGAAACACTGAAGCTTTCTTT
D: NA
size: NA
J: TRBJ1-1
length: 19
V: TRBV19

CDR3: CASSGGLGVGNEQFF
DNA: TGTGCCAGCAGCGGGGGACTAGGGGTGGGTAATGAGCAGTTCTTC
D: TRBD2
size: few
J: TRBJ2-1
length: 15
V: TRBV7-2

CDR3: CAWSQGRQGYTF
DNA: TGTGCCTGGAGTCAAGGGAGGCAGGGCTACACCTTC
D: NA
size: NA
J: TRBJ1-2
length: 12
V: TRBV30

CDR3: CASSSGVQTEAFF
DNA: TGTGCCAGCAGTTCAGGGGTCCAAACTGAAGCTTTCTTT
D: NA
size: NA
J: TRBJ1-1
length: 13
V: TRBV6-5

CDR3: CASSPPGQGPVGGQYF
DNA: TGTGCCAGCAGCCCACCGGGACAGGGACCCGTCGGTGGACAGTACTTC
D: TRBD1
size: NA
J: TRBJ2-5
length: 16
V: TRBV14

CDR3: CASSVGRQAAFF
DNA: TGTGCCAGCAGCGTAGGACGACAGGCAGCTTTCTTT
D: NA
size: NA
J: TRBJ1-1
length: 12
V: TRBV9

CDR3: CASRPGQGAYGYTF
DNA: TGTGCCAGCAGACCGGGACAGGGGGCTTATGGCTACACCTTC
D: TRBD1
size: NA
J: TRBJ1-2
length: 14
V: TRBV27